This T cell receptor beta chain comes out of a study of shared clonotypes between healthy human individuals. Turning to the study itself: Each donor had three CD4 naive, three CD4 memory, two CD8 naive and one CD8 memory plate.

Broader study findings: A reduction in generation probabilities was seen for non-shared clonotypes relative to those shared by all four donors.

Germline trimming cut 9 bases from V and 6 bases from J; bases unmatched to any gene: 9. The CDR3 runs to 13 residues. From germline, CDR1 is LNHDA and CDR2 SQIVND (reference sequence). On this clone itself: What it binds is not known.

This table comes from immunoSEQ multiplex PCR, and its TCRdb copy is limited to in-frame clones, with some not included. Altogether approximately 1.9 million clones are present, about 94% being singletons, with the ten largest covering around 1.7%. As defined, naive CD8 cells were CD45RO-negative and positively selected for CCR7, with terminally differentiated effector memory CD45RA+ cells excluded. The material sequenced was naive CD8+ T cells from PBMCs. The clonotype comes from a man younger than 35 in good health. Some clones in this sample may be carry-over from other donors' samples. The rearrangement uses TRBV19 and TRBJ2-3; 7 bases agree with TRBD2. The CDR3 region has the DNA TGTGCCAGGGGACCGGGACTATTCGATACGCAGTATTTT. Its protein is CARGPGLFDTQYF.